A selection of T cell receptor beta chains follows, all from one sample in a study of T cell responses to AZD1222 COVID-19 vaccine. Data came from immunoSEQ multiplex PCR; TCRdb stores just in-frame clones and leaves some out. The sample carries 130,000 to 150,000 clones, more than 90% recorded once. The source material was peripheral blood, sampled on day 0 of AZD1222 vaccination. These receptors all come from an adult in good health. CDR3s include the opening cysteine and the closing phenylalanine or tryptophan. A D gene is named only where the DNA matches it firmly. Only some rows state a clone size, as once, few, many or a class for expanded clones.

CDR3 protein: CATSEAGTANEQFF
J gene: TRBJ2-1
V gene: TRBV24-1
clone size: .
D gene: TRBD1

CDR3 protein: CASSLTGSGANVLTF
J gene: TRBJ2-6
V gene: TRBV5-1
clone size: .
D gene: .

CDR3 protein: CAWRAQSNQPQHF
J gene: TRBJ1-5
V gene: TRBV30
clone size: .
D gene: .

CDR3 protein: CASNRGGLSYNEQFF
J gene: TRBJ2-1
V gene: TRBV12-5
clone size: .
D gene: .

CDR3 protein: CASSGQGLNEQYF
J gene: TRBJ2-7
V gene: TRBV2
clone size: .
D gene: TRBD1

CDR3 protein: CASSLGQGGSYEQYF
J gene: TRBJ2-7
V gene: TRBV5-1
clone size: .
D gene: .

CDR3 protein: CASSFSRGSSPLHF
J gene: TRBJ1-6
V gene: TRBV28
clone size: .
D gene: .

CDR3 protein: CASSLSFGRGRVGTEAFF
J gene: TRBJ1-1
V gene: TRBV27
clone size: .
D gene: TRBD1

CDR3 protein: CASSPSRHNEQFF
J gene: TRBJ2-1
V gene: TRBV4-3
clone size: .
D gene: .

CDR3 protein: CASSDSRGETQYF
J gene: TRBJ2-5
V gene: TRBV18
clone size: .
D gene: .

CDR3 protein: CASSLMTGGDYGYTF
J gene: TRBJ1-2
V gene: TRBV7-9
clone size: .
D gene: TRBD1

CDR3 protein: CASSLADGAGNTIYF
J gene: TRBJ1-3
V gene: TRBV5-1
clone size: .
D gene: .

CDR3 protein: CASSQDIGQGATDTQYF
J gene: TRBJ2-3
V gene: TRBV3-1/TRBV3-2
clone size: .
D gene: TRBD1

CDR3 protein: CASSIWENQPQHF
J gene: TRBJ1-5
V gene: TRBV19
clone size: .
D gene: .

CDR3 protein: CASSPSGDRGSYGYTF
J gene: TRBJ1-2
V gene: TRBV7-3
clone size: .
D gene: TRBD1

CDR3 protein: CASSTGLDFGNTIYF
J gene: TRBJ1-3
V gene: TRBV28
clone size: .
D gene: .

CDR3 protein: CASSLVGTSGTYNEQFF
J gene: TRBJ2-1
V gene: TRBV5-1
clone size: once
D gene: TRBD2

CDR3 protein: CASSPGIYTGNEQFF
J gene: TRBJ2-1
V gene: TRBV11-3
clone size: .
D gene: .

CDR3 protein: CASSPPGSEKLFF
J gene: TRBJ1-4
V gene: TRBV7-6
clone size: .
D gene: .

CDR3 protein: CAWTRGIPYEQYF
J gene: TRBJ2-7
V gene: TRBV30
clone size: .
D gene: .

CDR3 protein: CASSRSRDGRTQYF
J gene: TRBJ2-5
V gene: TRBV6-5
clone size: .
D gene: .

CDR3 protein: CASSLEAYYGYTF
J gene: TRBJ1-2
V gene: TRBV12-3/TRBV12-4
clone size: .
D gene: .

CDR3 protein: CASRSSSQETQYF
J gene: TRBJ2-5
V gene: TRBV5-4
clone size: once
D gene: .

CDR3 protein: CASSPDRSMVYGYTF
J gene: TRBJ1-2
V gene: TRBV28
clone size: few
D gene: .

CDR3 protein: CASSQPEQFF
J gene: TRBJ2-1
V gene: TRBV21-1
clone size: .
D gene: .

CDR3 protein: CATSREETPGNTIYF
J gene: TRBJ1-3
V gene: TRBV15
clone size: .
D gene: .

CDR3 protein: CASSHNMNTEAFF
J gene: TRBJ1-1
V gene: TRBV14
clone size: .
D gene: .

CDR3 protein: CASSWGLAGYTDTQYF
J gene: TRBJ2-3
V gene: TRBV5-6
clone size: .
D gene: TRBD2